This is a list of T cell receptor beta chains from one sample in a study of blood T cell repertoires in COVID-19. TCRdb keeps only in-frame clones here, not all; method: immunoSEQ multiplex PCR. The data hold roughly 250,000 clones, with roughly nine tenths observed a single time. The sequencing input was PBMCs or T cells enriched from blood (not recorded which). The receptor source for this set is a human donor in a cohort exposed to, infected with or recovered from COVID-19 (not recorded which). The donor label of this sample is uncertain. Each CDR3 is given without its conserved first and last residue.

J gene | V gene | CDR3 protein
TRBJ1-1 | TRBV29-1 | SVGTAMNTEAF
TRBJ2-5 | TRBV15 | ATSRGGGGALETQY
TRBJ1-1 | TRBV19 | ASSIGTGLSTEAF
TRBJ2-7 | TRBV6-2/TRBV6-3 | ASSCPVCEQY
TRBJ2-5 | TRBV29-1 | SVEGVEETQY
TRBJ2-5 | TRBV7-2 | ASRKRGEGGETQY
TRBJ1-2 | TRBV19 | ASSSTITDRTNGYT
TRBJ1-5 | TRBV6-5 | ASSRGQYSNQPQH
TRBJ1-1 | TRBV24-1 | ATSGDREYTEAF
TRBJ2-3 | TRBV18 | ASSPEIATDTQY
TRBJ2-4 | TRBV19 | ASNDPLVAKNIQY
TRBJ2-1 | TRBV24-1 | ATSLYNEQF
TRBJ2-1 | TRBV19 | ASSIVGTPRSYNEQF
TRBJ1-4 | TRBV14 | ASSPHRGTNEKLF
TRBJ1-2 | TRBV19 | ASSPTEANYGYT
TRBJ2-3 | TRBV7-6 | ASSARGGPTDTQY
TRBJ2-4 | TRBV2 | ASRTEGAGKY
TRBJ2-7 | TRBV27 | ASSWGQPDYEQY
TRBJ1-2 | TRBV7-2 | ASSLASRRANGYT
TRBJ1-2 | TRBV10-3 | AISRAPGTDIYGYT
TRBJ1-1 | TRBV30 | AWSAGNTEAF
TRBJ1-5 | TRBV28 | ASRASGGGQPQH
TRBJ1-1 | TRBV19 | ASGGRTGTNTEAF
TRBJ1-4 | TRBV29-1 | SVPEVGLGEKLF
TRBJ2-3 | TRBV5-1 | ASSLRGSGGTDTQY
TRBJ1-2 | TRBV9 | ASSDDRGGDYGYT
TRBJ2-5 | TRBV5-6 | ASSFRGGGQETQY
TRBJ1-6 | TRBV19 | ASSIQGWNSPLH
TRBJ2-1 | TRBV6-1 | ASSEKEAGGYSSYNEQF
TRBJ2-7 | TRBV4-3 | ASSQEISGGYEQY
TRBJ2-7 | TRBV19 | ASSSTGGSYEQY
TRBJ1-5 | TRBV27 | ASGGRNQPQH
TRBJ2-4 | TRBV19 | ASSMRGATGV
TRBJ2-5 | TRBV10-3 | AISDAVGQEQETQY
TRBJ1-2 | TRBV28 | ASSWDRNYGYT
TRBJ2-1 | TRBV15 | ATSRDRVRHEQF
TRBJ1-2 | TRBV11-2 | ASSQGVTGPYGYT
TRBJ2-5 | TRBV6-2/TRBV6-3 | ASSYLARDQETQY
TRBJ1-1 | TRBV12-3/TRBV12-4 | ASRRNTEAF
TRBJ2-3 | TRBV21-1 | ASSKPGLAGGNSTDTQY
TRBJ1-6 | TRBV11-2 | ASSTYRGRENSPLH
TRBJ2-3 | TRBV6-5 | ASSYGGVEY
TRBJ2-2 | TRBV5-1 | ASSFLIGNTGELF
TRBJ1-2 | TRBV7-8 | ASSLTGRAYGYT
TRBJ2-5 | TRBV7-9 | ASSLRGLAGNQETQY
TRBJ1-1 | TRBV9 | ASSVEAENTEAF
TRBJ1-2 | TRBV9 | ASSSGPNAGGYT
TRBJ1-6 | TRBV5-6 | ASSLTGTGYSPLH
TRBJ2-1 | TRBV20-1 | SASRQGREQF
TRBJ1-1 | TRBV14 | ASSQDFRAAF
TRBJ1-2 | TRBV5-1 | ASSPTAVGAYGYT
TRBJ1-1 | TRBV4-2 | ASSQDRAMVGSSEAF
TRBJ2-7 | TRBV5-1 | ASSPGQVYEQY
TRBJ1-6 | TRBV27 | ASGKGRDNSPLH
TRBJ2-5 | TRBV18 | ASSLSYEQETQY
TRBJ2-2 | TRBV19 | ASNPPGEWDTGELF
TRBJ1-1 | TRBV27 | ASSFGGATEAF